This entry describes one T cell receptor beta chain. This specimen belongs to a study of blood T cell repertoires in COVID-19. Study background: Samples of COVID-19 (acute and convalescent) were obtained from the United States, Italy and Spain. Sources were T cells, B-cell-depleted T cells, or PBMCs; the material itself was cDNA or gDNA.

Study processing details: Cell counts per sample came from amplifying reference gene primers. Using immunoSEQ multiplex PCR, the repertoire was profiled, and TCRdb retains in-frame clones only, with some absent. The D gene and trimming were derived from the DNA, and the V and J assignments and clone size from that table. This sample has about 330,000 clones, with 85% found just once. There are 16 residues in the CDR3. Germline V gene data show CDR1 as MNHEY and CDR2 as SMNVEV (reference sequence). V dropped 5 bases and J dropped 0; count of bases not matched to a gene: 5. J is TRBJ1-5 and V is TRBV27; 9 bases fit TRBD1. The sequence derives from a human donor in a cohort sampled during active COVID-19. The sample consisted of peripheral blood. CDR3 coding DNA: TGTGCCAGCAGTAAGGGGACAGGGTATAGCAATCAGCCCCAGCATTTT. It encodes CASSKGTGYSNQPQHF.